Presented here are 22 T cell receptor beta chains from one specimen sequenced in a study of graft-versus-host responses after intestinal transplantation. No antigen is known for these receptors. Profiling relied on immunoSEQ multiplex PCR, and the TCRdb table lists in-frame clones only, not all of them. The sample has over 100,000 clones; more than 85% are singletons. Source: unstimulated CD8+ T cells sorted from spleen or lymph node cells, taken before transplant. These receptors all stem from a human donor who was the organ donor for an intestinal transplant.

This clone appeared a single time. This chain connects TRBV19 to TRBJ2-7, with TRBD1 identical over 7 bases. Germline CDR1 LNHDA, CDR2 SQIVND (reference sequence). The CDR3 length is 13 residues. V was pared by 6 bases and J by 1 base, with 3 bases of the junction left unmatched. Here the CDR3 reads CASRKTGSYEQYF. In nucleotides, the CDR3 is TGTGCCAGTAGAAAGACAGGGTCCTACGAGCAGTACTTC.

J is TRBJ1-1 and V is TRBV5-4, with 10 nucleotides matching TRBD1. CDR3 length: 17 residues. Germline trimming cut 1 base from V and 0 bases from J; bases unmatched to any gene: 6. In germline, CDR1 is SGHNT, CDR2 YYREEE (reference sequence). DNA for the CDR3: TGTGCCAGCAGCTTGCCGGGACAGGGGATCATGAACACTGAAGCTTTCTTT. Its translation is CASSLPGQGIMNTEAFF.

The V and J genes are TRBV19 and TRBJ1-1; D is uncertain. This CDR3 contains 11 residues. Trimming pared 9 bases from V and 5 bases from J, leaving 10 bases between. Germline values: CDR1 LNHDA, CDR2 SQIVND (reference sequence). The CDR3 DNA sequence: TGTGCCAGCAGACGAGGAACTGAAGCTTTCTTT. This translates into CASRRGTEAFF.

This sequence joins TRBV9 and TRBJ2-7; TRBD2 agrees at 15 bases. CDR3 length: 16 residues. J was trimmed by 5 bases and V by 2 bases; bases with no gene match: 5. In germline, CDR1 is SGDLS, CDR2 YYNGEE. Here the CDR3 DNA reads TGTGCCAGCAGCGTTGGGACTAGCGGGAGGAGCGACGAGCAGTACTTC. Its translation: CASSVGTSGRSDEQYF.

The rearrangement joins TRBV6-5 to TRBJ2-7; D possibly corresponds to TRBD2 (7 bases). CDR1 is MNHEY, CDR2 SVGAGI, per germline. CDR3 length: 16 residues. Between the trimmed V and J ends, which lost 0 bases and 3 bases, there was a span of 15 bases. CDR3 amino acids: CASSYSGGGSSYEQYF. CDR3 sequence (DNA): TGTGCCAGCAGTTACTCCGGGGGCGGGAGTAGCTACGAGCAGTACTTC.

The chain combines TRBV6-5 with TRBJ1-1, with D unresolved. The CDR3 is made up of 13 amino acids. Germline V gene lookup returns CDR1 MNHEY and CDR2 SVGAGI. V was cut by 2 bases and J by 7 bases, with 11 bases left in between. CDR3 in amino acids: CASSYGIGVEAFF. In nucleotides, the CDR3 is TGTGCCAGCAGTTACGGGATTGGCGTTGAAGCTTTCTTT.

The V gene is TRBV21-1, the J gene TRBJ2-2; TRBD1 was called by the table and not checked on the DNA. TRBV21-1 is annotated as a pseudogene. This CDR3 comprises 14 residues. CDR3 nucleotide sequence: TGTGCCAGCAGCAATCAGGGCGTCACCGGGGAGCTGTTTTTT. It codes for CASSNQGVTGELFF.

The CDR3 spells CASRPGQSNQPQHF. In nucleotides, the CDR3 is TGTGCCAGCAGACCCGGACAGTCTAATCAGCCCCAGCATTTT. V usage is TRBV6-5 and J usage is TRBJ1-5; possible D gene TRBD1, 6 bases. Germline V CDR1 and CDR2: MNHEY, SVGAGI. The germline V and J ends were trimmed by 6 bases and 4 bases, with 13 bases remaining between them. The CDR3 consists of 14 residues.

V gene TRBV6-6 combines with J gene TRBJ2-7, with a weak D call TRBD2 (5 bases). The CDR3 totals 13 residues. The V gene lost 6 bases and the J gene lost 10 bases, with 19 bases spanning the gap. Germline assignment: CDR1 MNHNY and CDR2 SVGAGI (reference sequence). As DNA, the CDR3 is TGTGCCAGCAGCTCCCGCACCTTCGAGGGACAGTACTTC. The encoded protein is CASSSRTFEGQYF.

The rearrangement joins TRBV30 to TRBJ2-2; D ambiguous. This CDR3 is 15 amino acids long. The germline gives CDR1 GTSNPN, CDR2 SVGIG (reference sequence). V was clipped by 2 bases and J by 0 bases, with 10 bases between them. In nucleotides, the CDR3 is TGTGCCTGGAGTCCTTACACAACGAACACCGGGGAGCTGTTTTTT. It is translated as CAWSPYTTNTGELFF.

V usage is TRBV21-1 and J usage is TRBJ2-5. TRBV21-1 is given as a pseudogene. CDR3 length equals 15 residues. DNA for the CDR3: TGTGCCAGCAGCAAAGCGGGGACGGAACAAGAGACCCAGTACTTC. It specifies CASSKAGTEQETQYF.

This clone was observed a single time. The V and J genes are TRBV16 and TRBJ1-5, with a possible D match to TRBD1 (6 bases). The CDR3 sequence is 14 residues long. Germline CDR1 reads KGHSY; CDR2 reads FQNENV. V was clipped by 4 bases and J by 4 bases, with 11 bases between them. The CDR3: CASSPGVWNQPQHF. The CDR3 bases are TGTGCCAGCAGCCCAGGGGTTTGGAATCAGCCCCAGCATTTT.

The gene calls are TRBV4-1 and TRBJ2-1, with a weak D call TRBD1 (5 bases). Germline V gene sequence: CDR1 MGHRA, CDR2 YSYEKL. With 4 bases removed from V and 4 bases from J, the gap between germline ends came to 20 bases. The length of the CDR3 is 17 residues. CDR3 nucleotide sequence: TGCGCCAGCAGCCCCCTCCGGCAAGGGGTTAATTACAATGAGCAGTTCTTC. Translated: CASSPLRQGVNYNEQFF.

This chain connects TRBV28 to TRBJ2-3, with 9 bases aligning to TRBD2. CDR3 length equals 17 residues. Germline values: CDR1 MDHEN, CDR2 SYDVKM. After removal of 5 bases from V and 0 bases from J, the junction contained 9 bases not matched to a gene. This CDR3 reads CASSPPGGGDSTDTQYF. CDR3 in DNA: TGTGCCAGCAGTCCTCCTGGCGGGGGGGATAGCACAGATACGCAGTATTTT.

V and J are TRBV19 and TRBJ2-2; the D gene is possibly TRBD2 (6 bases). V lost 6 bases, J lost 7 bases, and 15 bases lay in between. The CDR3 spans 14 residues. Germline V gene sequence: CDR1 LNHDA, CDR2 SQIVND (reference sequence). The CDR3 DNA reads as TGTGCCAGTAGCTCACTAGCAACGGGCGGGGAGCTGTTTTTT. Its protein product is CASSSLATGGELFF. Complete variable domain (other parts from reference TRBV19 and TRBJ2-2): DGGITQSPKYLFRKEGQNVTLSCEQNLNHDAMYWYRQDPGQGLRLIYYSQIVNDFQKGDIAEGYSVSREKKESFPLTVTSAQKNPTAFYLCASSSLATGGELFFGEGSRLTVL.

The rearrangement joins TRBV4-1 to TRBJ2-7, with 7 bases aligning to TRBD2. The CDR3 totals 15 residues. The germline V gene has CDR1 MGHRA and CDR2 YSYEKL. The J segment lost 2 bases and the V segment lost 3 bases, leaving 7 bases of the junction unmatched. CDR3 in amino acids: CASSQIIAGPYEQYF. CDR3 sequence (DNA): TGCGCCAGCAGCCAGATAATAGCGGGCCCCTACGAGCAGTACTTC.

The V call is TRBV5-1, the J call TRBJ2-3; D unresolved. CDR3 length equals 14 residues. Per the germline V gene, CDR1 is SGHRS and CDR2 is YFSETQ. Trimming took off 1 base at V and 6 bases at J, with 12 bases between the two ends. This chain's CDR3 is CASSLMQAGDTQYF. For the CDR3, the DNA is TGCGCCAGCAGCTTGATGCAGGCCGGGGATACGCAGTATTTT.

This clone was counted once. V gene TRBV5-8 combines with J gene TRBJ1-5; TRBD1 agrees at 7 bases. Looked up from germline, CDR1 is SGHTS and CDR2 is YDEGEE. V lost 5 bases to trimming and J lost 7 bases; unmatched junction nucleotides: 9. The length of the CDR3 is 14 residues. CDR3 region: CASRGDREVQPQHF. In nucleotides, the CDR3 is TGTGCCAGCAGAGGGGACAGAGAAGTCCAGCCCCAGCATTTT.

The chain couples TRBV5-6 to TRBJ1-1; a possible D gene is TRBD1 (6 bases). Germline CDR1 and CDR2: SGHDT and YYEEEE. The CDR3 sequence is 14 residues long. Trimming cost V 2 bases and J 3 bases, with 11 bases left between them. CDR3: CASSLTGIYTEAFF. The DNA for the CDR3 is TGTGCCAGCAGCTTAACAGGGATCTACACTGAAGCTTTCTTT.

The chain is built from TRBV7-2 and TRBJ1-5; 11 bases are shared with TRBD1. V trimming: 3 bases; J trimming: 5 bases; junction bases outside the gene matches: 9. The CDR3 spans 17 residues. Germline CDR1 and CDR2: SGHTA and FQGNSA. The CDR3 DNA follows: TGTGCCAGCAGCTTTAGAGGGACAGGGGGACCACATCAGCCCCAGCATTTT. This sequence encodes CASSFRGTGGPHQPQHF.

The V call is TRBV6-6, the J call TRBJ1-5; 9 bases fit TRBD1. With 6 bases clipped from V and 7 bases from J, the junction kept 7 bases outside the gene matches. Germline V CDR1 and CDR2: MNHNY, SVGAGI (reference sequence). CDR3 size: 14 residues. In DNA form, the CDR3 reads TGTGCCAGCAGCTCACAGGGGGCAGGGCAGCCCCAGCATTTT. The encoded protein is CASSSQGAGQPQHF.

Only one count was recorded for this clone. V and J are TRBV4-1 and TRBJ2-4, with TRBD2 matching over 12 bases. Unmatched junction bases numbered 14, after V lost 4 bases and J lost 7 bases. This CDR3 region has 18 residues. CDR1 and CDR2 from the germline V gene are MGHRA and YSYEKL. The CDR3 is CASSLIPLTSGSGNIQYF. The CDR3 nucleotides are TGCGCCAGCAGCCTCATACCGTTGACTAGCGGGAGCGGGAACATTCAGTACTTC.